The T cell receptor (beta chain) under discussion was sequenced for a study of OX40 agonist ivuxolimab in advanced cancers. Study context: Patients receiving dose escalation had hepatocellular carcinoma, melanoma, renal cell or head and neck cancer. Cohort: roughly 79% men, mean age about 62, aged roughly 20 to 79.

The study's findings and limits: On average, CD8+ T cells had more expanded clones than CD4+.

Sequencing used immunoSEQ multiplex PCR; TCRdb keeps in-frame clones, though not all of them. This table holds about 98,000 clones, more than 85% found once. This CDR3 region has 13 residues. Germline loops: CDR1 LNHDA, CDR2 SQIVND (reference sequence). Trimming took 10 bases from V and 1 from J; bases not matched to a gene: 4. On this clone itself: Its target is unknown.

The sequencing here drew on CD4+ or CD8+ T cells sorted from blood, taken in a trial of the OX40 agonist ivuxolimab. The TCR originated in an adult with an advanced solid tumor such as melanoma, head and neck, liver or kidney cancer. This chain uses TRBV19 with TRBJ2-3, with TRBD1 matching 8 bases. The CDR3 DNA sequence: TGTGCCACCACGGACAGGGGCACAGATACGCAGTATTTT. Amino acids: CATTDRGTDTQYF. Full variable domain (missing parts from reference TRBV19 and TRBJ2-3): DGGITQSPKYLFRKEGQNVTLSCEQNLNHDAMYWYRQDPGQGLRLIYYSQIVNDFQKGDIAEGYSVSREKKESFPLTVTSAQKNPTAFYLCATTDRGTDTQYFGPGTRLTVL.